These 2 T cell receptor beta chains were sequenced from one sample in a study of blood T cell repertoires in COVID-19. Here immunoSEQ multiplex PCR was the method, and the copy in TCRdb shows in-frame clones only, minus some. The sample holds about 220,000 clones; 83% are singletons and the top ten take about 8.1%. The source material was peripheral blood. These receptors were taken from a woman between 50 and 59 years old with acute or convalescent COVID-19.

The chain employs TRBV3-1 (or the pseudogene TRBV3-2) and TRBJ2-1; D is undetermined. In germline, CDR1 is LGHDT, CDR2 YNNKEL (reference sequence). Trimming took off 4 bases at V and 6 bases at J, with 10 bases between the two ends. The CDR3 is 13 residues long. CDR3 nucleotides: TGTGCCAGCAGCCGTCTGATCGGCAATGAGCAGTTCTTC. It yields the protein CASSRLIGNEQFF.

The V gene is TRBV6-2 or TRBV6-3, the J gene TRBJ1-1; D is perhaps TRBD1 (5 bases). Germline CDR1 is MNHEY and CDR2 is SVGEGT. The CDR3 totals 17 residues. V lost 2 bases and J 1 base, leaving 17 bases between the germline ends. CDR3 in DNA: TGTGCCAGCAGTTACACGGTGTCCCGGGGGACGAACACTGAAGCTTTCTTT. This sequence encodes CASSYTVSRGTNTEAFF.